The TCR beta chain under discussion was sequenced for a study of blood T cell repertoires in COVID-19. Study details: Sites in the United States, Italy and Spain provided acute and convalescent COVID-19 samples. PBMCs, B-cell-depleted T cells, or T cells provided the cDNA or gDNA that made up the material.

Germline CDR1 is KGHSH and CDR2 is LQKENI. Trimming left V 2 bases short and J 7 bases short, with 17 bases between. The CDR3 is 15 amino acids. Under the authors' procedure: Reference gene primers were amplified, and this amplification served to estimate nucleated cell counts. Assay: immunoSEQ multiplex PCR; the TCRdb copy retains only in-frame clones and omits some. The DNA gave D and trimming, while V, J and clone size come from that table. The table shows 400,000 to 550,000 clones, with approximately 90% occurring only once. The TCR comes from a woman aged 25 to 39 with acute or convalescent COVID-19. The V gene is TRBV18, the J gene TRBJ1-2; tentatively, D is TRBD1 (6 bases). Sequenced input: peripheral blood. As DNA, the CDR3 is TGTGCCAGCTCACCAGCACAGGGACCATTTTCTGGCTACACCTTC. It is translated as CASSPAQGPFSGYTF.